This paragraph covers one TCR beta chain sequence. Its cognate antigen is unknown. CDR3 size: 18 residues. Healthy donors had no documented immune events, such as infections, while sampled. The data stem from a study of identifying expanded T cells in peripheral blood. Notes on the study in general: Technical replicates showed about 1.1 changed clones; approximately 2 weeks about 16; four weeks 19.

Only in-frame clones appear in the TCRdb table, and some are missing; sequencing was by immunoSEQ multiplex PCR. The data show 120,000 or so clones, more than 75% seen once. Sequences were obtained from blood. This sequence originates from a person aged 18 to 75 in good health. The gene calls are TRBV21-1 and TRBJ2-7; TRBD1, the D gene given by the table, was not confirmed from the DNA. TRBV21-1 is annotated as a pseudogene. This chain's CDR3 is CASSKLTLGTGSPYEQYF. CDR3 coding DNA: TGTGCCAGCAGCAAATTAACTTTAGGGACAGGTTCCCCCTACGAGCAGTACTTC.